This note documents a single TCR beta chain sequence. It lacks a known antigen. It has no much larger one-base neighbor in the sample; base qualities were not kept. This entry is derived from a study of technical replicates of blood from a few donors (dated by TCRdb to between 2016 and 2019). Library preparation used the immunoSEQ multiplex PCR assay. TCRdb limited this immuneACCESS table to in-frame rearrangements with V and J called. A share of clones is missing; checked studies link under half to unresolved V genes, and the rest is unexplained. The sample data list tens of thousands of clones, and around 94% of these were observed just once. The leading ten clones occupy about 0.4% of the sample. From cysteine to phenylalanine, the CDR3 is 14 amino acids long. Just the 42-base CDR3 DNA is kept, in frame starting at base 1. Per the germline V gene (reference sequence), LNHDA is the CDR1 and SQIVND is the CDR2. A distance of 17 bases separates the germline ends of V and J, which lose 1 base and 11 bases respectively.

The sequence was obtained from a human donor in good health. Here the chain combines TRBV19 and TRBJ1-2, with a tentative D gene TRBD1 over 5 matching bases. The source material was T cells isolated from PBMCs. The DNA sequence reads TGTGCCAGTAGTATAGGACAGCCTAACCTCGGATACACCTTC. This sequence encodes CASSIGQPNLGYTF. Here the CDR3 is joined to the reference TRBV19 and TRBJ1-2 genes, and the full variable domain is: DGGITQSPKYLFRKEGQNVTLSCEQNLNHDAMYWYRQDPGQGLRLIYYSQIVNDFQKGDIAEGYSVSREKKESFPLTVTSAQKNPTAFYLCASSIGQPNLGYTFGSGTRLTVV.